This T cell receptor beta chain was identified during a study of beta chain features in type 1 diabetes. Study summary: The patient and healthy donor groups were comparable for age, gender and cell yields. Researchers looked at over 100,000,000 sorted cells across all samples. Study results and caveats: Insertions were fewer and deletions more numerous at VDJ junctions in type 1 diabetes patients.

One heparinised draw, averaging roughly 100 mL, was taken per donor. Trimming stripped 7 bases from V and 2 bases from J, with 18 bases between. CDR1 MNHNY and CDR2 SVGAGI come from the germline V gene (reference sequence). There are 15 residues in the CDR3. Concerning this clone itself: Antigen unknown.

Every isolated RNA sample was fully reverse transcribed, so sequencing captured expressed TCRB transcripts. TCRdb's table, derived via immunoSEQ multiplex PCR, lists solely in-frame clones and lacks some. There are approximately 380,000 clones in the sample; over 13% occur only once, and around 0.02% lies in the top ten. The genes are TRBV6-6 and TRBJ2-7, with D tentatively TRBD1 (5 bases). Material: naive CD4+ T cells from blood. The receptor comes from a woman under 30 in good health. The CDR3 sequence: CASTQGARIPYEQYF. Here the CDR3 DNA reads TGTGCCAGCACCCAAGGGGCCAGAATTCCCTACGAGCAGTACTTC.